At least ten counts were recorded for the clone carrying this T cell receptor (beta chain). Trimming took 3 bases from V and 7 from J, leaving 16 bases between them. The CDR3 has 15 amino acids. Germline V CDR1 and CDR2: KGHSH, LQKENI. The entry originates in a study of T cells after yellow fever vaccination. TCR cDNA was made by 5'RACE template switching, adding a universal primer site and UMIs. MiXCR was run by TCRdb on the 5' RACE reads, yielding one entry per CDR3 protein. The sample holds some 350,000 distinct CDR3 sequences, approximately 6% seen once. The TCR was taken from a young man who received the YFV17D yellow fever vaccine. The sequenced sample was PBMCs, obtained 5 days after the yellow fever booster vaccination. The chain carries TRBV18 and TRBJ1-5, with a tentative D call TRBD1 (5 bases). The DNA of the CDR3 is TGTGCCAGCTCACCTGACACTAGCCGGGGCCAGCCCCAGCATTTT. It specifies CASSPDTSRGQPQHF. Full variable domain (missing parts from reference TRBV18 and TRBJ1-5): NAGVMQNPRHLVRRRGQEARLRCSPMKGHSHVYWYRQLPEEGLKFMVYLQKENIIDESGMPKERFSAEFPKEGPSILRIQQVVRGDSAAYFCASSPDTSRGQPQHFGDGTRLSIL.